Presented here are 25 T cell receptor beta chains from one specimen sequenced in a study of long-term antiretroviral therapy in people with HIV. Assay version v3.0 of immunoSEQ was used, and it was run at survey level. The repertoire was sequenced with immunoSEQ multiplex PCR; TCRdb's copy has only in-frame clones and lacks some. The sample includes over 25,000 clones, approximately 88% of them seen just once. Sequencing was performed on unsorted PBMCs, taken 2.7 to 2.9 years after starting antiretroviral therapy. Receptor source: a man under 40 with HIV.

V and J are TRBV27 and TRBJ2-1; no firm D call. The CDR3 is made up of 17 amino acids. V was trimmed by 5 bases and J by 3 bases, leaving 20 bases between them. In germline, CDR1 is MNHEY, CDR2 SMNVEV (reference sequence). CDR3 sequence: CASSPPTISRFYNEQFF. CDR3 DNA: TGTGCCAGCAGTCCGCCCACGATAAGTAGATTCTACAATGAGCAGTTCTTC.

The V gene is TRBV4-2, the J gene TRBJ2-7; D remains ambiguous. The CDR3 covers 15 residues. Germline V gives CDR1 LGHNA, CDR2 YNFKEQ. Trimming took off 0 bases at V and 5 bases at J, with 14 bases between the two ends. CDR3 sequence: CASSQEDRVWDEQYF. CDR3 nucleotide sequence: TGTGCCAGCAGCCAAGAGGATCGGGTTTGGGACGAGCAGTACTTC.

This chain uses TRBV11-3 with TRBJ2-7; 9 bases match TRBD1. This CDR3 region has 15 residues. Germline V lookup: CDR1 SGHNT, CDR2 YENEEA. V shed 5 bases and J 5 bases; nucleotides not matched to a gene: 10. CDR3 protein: CASSLGTGKGDEQYF. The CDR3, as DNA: TGTGCCAGCAGCCTCGGGACAGGGAAGGGGGACGAGCAGTACTTC.

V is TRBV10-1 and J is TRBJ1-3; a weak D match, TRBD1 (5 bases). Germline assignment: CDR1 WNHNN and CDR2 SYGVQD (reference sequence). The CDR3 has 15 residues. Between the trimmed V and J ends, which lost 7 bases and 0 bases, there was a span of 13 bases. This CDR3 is CASMGEQSSGNTIYF. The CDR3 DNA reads TGCGCCAGCATGGGGGAACAGTCCTCTGGAAACACCATATATTTT.

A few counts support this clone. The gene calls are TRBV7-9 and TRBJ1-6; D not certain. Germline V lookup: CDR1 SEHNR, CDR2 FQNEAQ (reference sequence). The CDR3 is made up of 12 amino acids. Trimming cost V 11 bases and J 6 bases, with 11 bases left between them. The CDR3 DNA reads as TGTGCCTCTAGGGAGGGTAATTCACCCCTCCACTTT. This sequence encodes CASREGNSPLHF. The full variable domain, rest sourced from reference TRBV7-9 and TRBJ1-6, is DTGVSQNPRHKITKRGQNVTFRCDPISEHNRLYWYRQTLGQGPEFLTYFQNEAQLEKSRLLSDRFSAERPKGSFSTLEIQRTEQGDSAMYLCASREGNSPLHFGNGTRLTVT.

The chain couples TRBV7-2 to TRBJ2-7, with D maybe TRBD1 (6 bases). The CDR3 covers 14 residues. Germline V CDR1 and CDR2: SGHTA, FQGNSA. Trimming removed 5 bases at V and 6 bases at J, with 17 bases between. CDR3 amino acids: CASSPGQGSTEQYF. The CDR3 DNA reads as TGTGCCAGCAGCCCGGGGCAGGGGAGCACCGAGCAGTACTTC.

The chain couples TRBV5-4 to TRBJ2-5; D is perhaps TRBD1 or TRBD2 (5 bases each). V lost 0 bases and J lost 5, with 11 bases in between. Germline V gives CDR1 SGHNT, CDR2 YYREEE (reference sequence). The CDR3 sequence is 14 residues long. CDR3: CASSLAGRGETQYF. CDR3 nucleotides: TGTGCCAGCAGCTTGGCAGGGAGAGGGGAGACCCAGTACTTC.

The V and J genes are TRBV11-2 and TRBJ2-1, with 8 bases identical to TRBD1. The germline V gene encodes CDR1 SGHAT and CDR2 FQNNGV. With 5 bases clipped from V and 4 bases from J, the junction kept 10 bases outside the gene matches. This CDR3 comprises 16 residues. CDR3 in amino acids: CASSRQGFLNYNEQFF. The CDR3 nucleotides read TGTGCCAGCAGCCGACAGGGGTTTCTTAATTACAATGAGCAGTTCTTC.

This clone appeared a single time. The CDR3 here is CASNLAGTDTQYF. The CDR3 nucleotides are TGTGCCAGCAATCTAGCGGGCACAGATACGCAGTATTTT. This chain connects TRBV7-9 to TRBJ2-3; 7 bases are shared with TRBD2. The germline gives CDR1 SEHNR, CDR2 FQNEAQ (reference sequence). The CDR3 spans 13 residues. Trimming removed 7 bases from V and 1 base from J; junction bases left unmatched: 2.

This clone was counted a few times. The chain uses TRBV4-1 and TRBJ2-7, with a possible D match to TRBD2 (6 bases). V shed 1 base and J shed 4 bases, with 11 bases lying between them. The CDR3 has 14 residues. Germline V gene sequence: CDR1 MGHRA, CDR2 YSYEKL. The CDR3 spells CASSQALGGYEQYF. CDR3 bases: TGCGCCAGCAGCCAAGCTCTCGGGGGTTACGAGCAGTACTTC.

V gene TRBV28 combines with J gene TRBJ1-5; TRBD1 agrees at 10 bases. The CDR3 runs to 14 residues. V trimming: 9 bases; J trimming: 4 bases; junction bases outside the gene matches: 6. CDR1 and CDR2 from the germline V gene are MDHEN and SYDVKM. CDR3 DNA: TGTGCCAGTGCGACAGGGGGCGCGAATCAGCCCCAGCATTTT. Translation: CASATGGANQPQHF.

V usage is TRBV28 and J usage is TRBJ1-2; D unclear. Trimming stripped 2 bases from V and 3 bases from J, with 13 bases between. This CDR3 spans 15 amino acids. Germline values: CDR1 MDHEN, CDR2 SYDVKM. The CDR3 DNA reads TGTGCCAGCAGTTTAGGTGGCGGCGGTTACTATGGCTACACCTTC. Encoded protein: CASSLGGGGYYGYTF.

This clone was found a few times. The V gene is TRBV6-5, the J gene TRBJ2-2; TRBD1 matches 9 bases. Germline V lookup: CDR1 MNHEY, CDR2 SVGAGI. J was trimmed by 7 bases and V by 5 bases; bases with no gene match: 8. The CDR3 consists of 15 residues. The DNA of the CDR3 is TGTGCCAGCAGTCGTAGACAGGGGGGTAACGGGGAGCTGTTTTTT. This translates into CASSRRQGGNGELFF.

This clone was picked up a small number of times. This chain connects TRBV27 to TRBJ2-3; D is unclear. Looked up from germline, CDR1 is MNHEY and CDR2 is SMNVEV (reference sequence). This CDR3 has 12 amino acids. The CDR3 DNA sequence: TGTGCTTCGTCGGGCGGTACAGATACGCAGTATTTT. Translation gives CASSGGTDTQYF.

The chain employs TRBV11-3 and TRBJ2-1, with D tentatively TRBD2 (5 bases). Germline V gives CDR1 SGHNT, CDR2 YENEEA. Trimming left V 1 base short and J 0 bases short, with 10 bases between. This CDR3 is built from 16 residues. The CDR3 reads CASSLAGLSSYNEQFF. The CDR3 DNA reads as TGTGCCAGCAGCTTAGCCGGACTTAGCTCCTACAATGAGCAGTTCTTC.

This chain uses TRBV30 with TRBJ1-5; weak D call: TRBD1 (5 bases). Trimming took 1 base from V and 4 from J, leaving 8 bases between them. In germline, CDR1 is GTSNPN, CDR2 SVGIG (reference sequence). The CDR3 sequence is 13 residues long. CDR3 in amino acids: CAWSARGNQPQHF. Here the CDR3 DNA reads TGTGCCTGGAGTGCCCGGGGGAATCAGCCCCAGCATTTT.

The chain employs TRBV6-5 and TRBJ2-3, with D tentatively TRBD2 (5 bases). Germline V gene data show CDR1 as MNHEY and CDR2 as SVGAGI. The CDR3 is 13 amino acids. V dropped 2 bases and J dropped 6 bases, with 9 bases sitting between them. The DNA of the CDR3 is TGTGCCAGCAGTTACAGAGGGTTTGATACGCAGTATTTT. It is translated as CASSYRGFDTQYF.

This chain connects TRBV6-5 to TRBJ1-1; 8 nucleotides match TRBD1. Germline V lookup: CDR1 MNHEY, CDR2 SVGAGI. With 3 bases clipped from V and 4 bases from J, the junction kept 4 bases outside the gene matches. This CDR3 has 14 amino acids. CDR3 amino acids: CASSYSGGGTEAFF. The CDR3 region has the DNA TGTGCCAGCAGTTATTCAGGGGGCGGCACTGAAGCTTTCTTT.

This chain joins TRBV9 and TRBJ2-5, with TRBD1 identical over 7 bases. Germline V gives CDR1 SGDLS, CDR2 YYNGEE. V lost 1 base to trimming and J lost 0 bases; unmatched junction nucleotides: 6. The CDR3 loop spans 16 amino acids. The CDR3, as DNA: TGTGCCAGCAGCGTAACCCCACAGGGGAACCAAGAGACCCAGTACTTC. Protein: CASSVTPQGNQETQYF.

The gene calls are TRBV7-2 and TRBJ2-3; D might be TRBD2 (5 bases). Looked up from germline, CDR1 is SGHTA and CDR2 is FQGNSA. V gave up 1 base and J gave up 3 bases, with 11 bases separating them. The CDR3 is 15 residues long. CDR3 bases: TGTGCCAGCAGCTTAGTTGAGGGTTCGACAGATACGCAGTATTTT. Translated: CASSLVEGSTDTQYF.

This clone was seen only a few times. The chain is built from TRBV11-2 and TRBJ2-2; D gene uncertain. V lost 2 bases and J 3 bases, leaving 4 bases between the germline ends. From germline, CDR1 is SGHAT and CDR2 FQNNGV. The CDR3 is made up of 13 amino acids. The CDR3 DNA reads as TGTGCCAGCAGCTTAACGGACACCGGGGAGCTGTTTTTT. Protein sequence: CASSLTDTGELFF.

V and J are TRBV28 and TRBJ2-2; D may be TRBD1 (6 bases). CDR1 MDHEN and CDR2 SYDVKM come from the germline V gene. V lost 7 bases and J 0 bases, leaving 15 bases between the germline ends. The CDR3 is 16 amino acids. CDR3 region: CASNDQGFANTGELFF. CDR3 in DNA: TGTGCCAGCAACGACCAGGGGTTCGCGAACACCGGGGAGCTGTTTTTT.

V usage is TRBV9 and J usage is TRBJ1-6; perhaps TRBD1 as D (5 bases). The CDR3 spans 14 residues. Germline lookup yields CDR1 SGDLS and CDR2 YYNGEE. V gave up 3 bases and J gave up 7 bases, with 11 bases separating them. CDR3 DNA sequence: TGTGCCAGCAGCGACCGGGACGGGAATTCACCCCTCCACTTT. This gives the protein CASSDRDGNSPLHF.

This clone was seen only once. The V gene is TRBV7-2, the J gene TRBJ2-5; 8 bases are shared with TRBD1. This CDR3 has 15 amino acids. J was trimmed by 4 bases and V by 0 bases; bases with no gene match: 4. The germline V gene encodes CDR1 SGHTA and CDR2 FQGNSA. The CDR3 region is CASSLAWDRRETQYF. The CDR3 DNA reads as TGTGCCAGCAGCTTAGCCTGGGACAGGAGAGAGACCCAGTACTTC. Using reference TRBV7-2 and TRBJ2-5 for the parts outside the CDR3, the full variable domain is GAGVSQSPSNKVTEKGKDVELRCDPISGHTALYWYRQSLGQGLEFLIYFQGNSAPDKSGLPSDRFSAERTGGSVSTLTIQRTQQEDSAVYLCASSLAWDRRETQYFGPGTRLLVL.

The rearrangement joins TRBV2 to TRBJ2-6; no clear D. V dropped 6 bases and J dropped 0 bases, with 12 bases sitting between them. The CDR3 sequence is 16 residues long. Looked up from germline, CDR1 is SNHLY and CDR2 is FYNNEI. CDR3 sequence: CASRVDPRSGANVLTF. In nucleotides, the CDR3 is TGTGCCAGCAGGGTGGATCCTCGCTCTGGGGCCAACGTCCTGACTTTC.